This T cell receptor (beta chain) stems from a study (dated by TCRdb to about 2017). In terms of the full investigation: The study used sequence and structural analyses to characterize human CD8+ TCR repertoires recognizing immunodominant viral antigens. Results and caveats for the whole study, not just this receptor: CD8+ TCR repertoires specific to different immunodominant viral antigens were reported to be distinct from each other and highly diverse.

Reading from cysteine to phenylalanine, the CDR3 counts 16 amino acids. Left in the record is the CDR3 DNA by itself, 48 bases read in frame from the first base. Trimming removed 4 bases from V and 5 bases from J; the gene matches leave 16 bases unexplained. In the germline V gene (reference sequence), CDR1 corresponds to DFQATT and CDR2 to SNEGSKA. This clonotype is assessed as hyperexpanded (1% or more). Its antigen is not yet known. No quality values exist for individual bases; no much larger clone is one base distant. This sample was sequenced with an Illumina HiSeq 2500. The public reads were quality trimmed at Q25 with fastp and then assembled into clones with MiXCR by TCRdb, keeping productive beta chains. CDR3 protein sequences are deduplicated, and each keeps its most common genes and DNA. The sample contains over a thousand distinct CDR3 sequences, about 20% of them found a single time. The ten largest clonotypes hold about a sixth of the sample.

The receptor's source is a female donor. Sequencing was done on a sample of CD8+ T cells (not recorded whether cultured). The sequence links TRBV20-1 to TRBJ2-5; 7 bases in the junction line up with TRBD2. The CDR3: CSATWEQSGNGETQYF. Here is the DNA: TGCAGTGCTACATGGGAACAGAGCGGGAATGGGGAGACCCAGTACTTC.